This T cell receptor (beta chain) came from a study of T cell changes during pregnancy in multiple sclerosis. TCRdb keeps only in-frame clones here, not all; method: immunoSEQ multiplex PCR. The sample lists approximately 34,000 clones, approximately 90% occurring once. Germline V gene sequence: CDR1 MGHRA, CDR2 YSYEKL. The CDR3 consists of 15 residues. J gave up 10 bases and V 4 bases, and 10 bases lay outside the gene matches. This TCR came from a female donor with multiple sclerosis, enrolled in a pregnancy study. The source was CD8+ T cells from peripheral blood mononuclear cells, collected in the first trimester of pregnancy. The chain joins TRBV4-1 to TRBJ2-1, with 10 bases lining up with TRBD2. This CDR3 reads CASSPLSGRAGEQFF. The CDR3 DNA is TGCGCCAGCAGCCCGTTAAGCGGGAGGGCAGGGGAGCAGTTCTTC.